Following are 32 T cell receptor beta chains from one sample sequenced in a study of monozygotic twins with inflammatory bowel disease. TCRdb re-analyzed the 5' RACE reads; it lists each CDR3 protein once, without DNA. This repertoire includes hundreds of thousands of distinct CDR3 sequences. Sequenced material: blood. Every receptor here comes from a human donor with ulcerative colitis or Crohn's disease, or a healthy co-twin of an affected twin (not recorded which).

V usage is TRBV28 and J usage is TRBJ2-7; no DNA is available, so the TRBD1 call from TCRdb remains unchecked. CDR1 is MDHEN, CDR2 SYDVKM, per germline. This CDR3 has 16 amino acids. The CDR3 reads CASDGSLGQGRVEQYF.

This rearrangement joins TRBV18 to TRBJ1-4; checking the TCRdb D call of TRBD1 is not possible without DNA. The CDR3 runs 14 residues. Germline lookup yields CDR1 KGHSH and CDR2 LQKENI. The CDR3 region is CASSTGAESEKLFF.

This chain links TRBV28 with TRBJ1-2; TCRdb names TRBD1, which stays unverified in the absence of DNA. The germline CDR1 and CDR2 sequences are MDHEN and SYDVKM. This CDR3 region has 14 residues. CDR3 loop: CASRTAYSNYGYTF.

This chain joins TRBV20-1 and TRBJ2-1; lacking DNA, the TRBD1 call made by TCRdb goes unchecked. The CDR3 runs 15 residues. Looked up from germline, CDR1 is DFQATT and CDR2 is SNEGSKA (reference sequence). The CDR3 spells CSARVPGRRIDEQFF.

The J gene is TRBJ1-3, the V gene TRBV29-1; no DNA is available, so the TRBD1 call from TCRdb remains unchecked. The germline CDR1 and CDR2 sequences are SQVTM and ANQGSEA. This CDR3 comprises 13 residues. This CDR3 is CSVSDRGGNTIYF.

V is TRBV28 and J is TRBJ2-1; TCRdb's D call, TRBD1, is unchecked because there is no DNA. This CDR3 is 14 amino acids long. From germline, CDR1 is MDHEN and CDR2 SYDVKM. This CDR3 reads CASSLGAIGSEQFF.

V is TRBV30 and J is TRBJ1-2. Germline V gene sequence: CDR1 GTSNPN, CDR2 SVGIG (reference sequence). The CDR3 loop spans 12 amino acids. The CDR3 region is CAWSVFYYGYTF.

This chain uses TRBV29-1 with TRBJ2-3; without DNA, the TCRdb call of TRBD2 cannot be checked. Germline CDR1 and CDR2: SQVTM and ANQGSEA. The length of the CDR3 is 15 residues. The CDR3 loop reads CSVALLAGGTDTQYF.

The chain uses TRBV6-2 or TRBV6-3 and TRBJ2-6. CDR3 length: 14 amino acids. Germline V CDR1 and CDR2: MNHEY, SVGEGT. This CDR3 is CASKESSGANVLTF.

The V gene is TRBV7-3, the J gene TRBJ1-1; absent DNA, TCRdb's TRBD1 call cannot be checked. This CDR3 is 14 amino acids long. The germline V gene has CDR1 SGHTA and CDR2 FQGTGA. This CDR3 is CAVTPGRANTEAFF.

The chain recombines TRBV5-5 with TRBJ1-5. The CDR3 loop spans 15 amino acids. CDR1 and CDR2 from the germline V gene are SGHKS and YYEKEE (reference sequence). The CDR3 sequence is CASSLAGVGIQPQHF.

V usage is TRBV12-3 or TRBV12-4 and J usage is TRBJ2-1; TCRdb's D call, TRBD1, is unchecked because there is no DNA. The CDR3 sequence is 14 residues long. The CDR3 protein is CASRASGVVGEKFF.

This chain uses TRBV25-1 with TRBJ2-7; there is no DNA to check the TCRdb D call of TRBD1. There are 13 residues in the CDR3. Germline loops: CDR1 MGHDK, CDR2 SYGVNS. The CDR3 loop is CASRGQGKDEQYF.

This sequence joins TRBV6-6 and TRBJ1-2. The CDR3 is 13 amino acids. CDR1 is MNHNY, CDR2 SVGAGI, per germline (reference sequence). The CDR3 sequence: CASSYNFDYGYTF.

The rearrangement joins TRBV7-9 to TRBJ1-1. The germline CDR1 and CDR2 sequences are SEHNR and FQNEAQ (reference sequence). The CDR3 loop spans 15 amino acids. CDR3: CASSDRERRNTEAFF.

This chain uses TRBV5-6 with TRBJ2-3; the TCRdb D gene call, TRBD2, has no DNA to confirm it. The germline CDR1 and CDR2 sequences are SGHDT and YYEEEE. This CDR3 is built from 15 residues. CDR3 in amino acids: CASRTSGSRTDTQYF.

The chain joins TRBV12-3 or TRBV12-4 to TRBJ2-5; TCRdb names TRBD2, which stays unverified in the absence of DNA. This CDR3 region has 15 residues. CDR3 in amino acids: CASRSRGASQETQYF.

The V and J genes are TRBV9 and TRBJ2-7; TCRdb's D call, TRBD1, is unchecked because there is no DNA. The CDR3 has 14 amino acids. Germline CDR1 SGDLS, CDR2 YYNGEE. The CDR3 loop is CASSVGQDIYEQYF.

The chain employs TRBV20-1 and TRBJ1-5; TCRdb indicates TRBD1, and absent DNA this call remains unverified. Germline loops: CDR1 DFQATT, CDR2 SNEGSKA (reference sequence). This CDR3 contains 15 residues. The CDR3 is CSADETGFSVQPQHF.

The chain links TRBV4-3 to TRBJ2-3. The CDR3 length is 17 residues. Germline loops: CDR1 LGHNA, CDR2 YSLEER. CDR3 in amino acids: CASSQDGSSRRTDTQYF.

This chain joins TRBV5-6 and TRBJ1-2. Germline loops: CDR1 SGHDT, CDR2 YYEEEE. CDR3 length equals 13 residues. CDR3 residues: CASSLDRSYGYTF. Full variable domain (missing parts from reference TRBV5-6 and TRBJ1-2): DAGVTQSPTHLIKTRGQQVTLRCSPKSGHDTVSWYQQALGQGPQFIFQYYEEEERQRGNFPDRFSGHQFPNYSSELNVNALLLGDSALYLCASSLDRSYGYTFGSGTRLTVV.

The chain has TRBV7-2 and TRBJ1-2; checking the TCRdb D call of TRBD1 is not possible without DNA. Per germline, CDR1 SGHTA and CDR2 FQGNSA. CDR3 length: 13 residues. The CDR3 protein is CASMLGQGSGYTF.

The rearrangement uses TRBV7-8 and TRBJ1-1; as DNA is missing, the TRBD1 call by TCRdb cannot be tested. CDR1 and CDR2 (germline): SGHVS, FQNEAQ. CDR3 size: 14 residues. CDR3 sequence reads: CASSPWTTNTEAFF.

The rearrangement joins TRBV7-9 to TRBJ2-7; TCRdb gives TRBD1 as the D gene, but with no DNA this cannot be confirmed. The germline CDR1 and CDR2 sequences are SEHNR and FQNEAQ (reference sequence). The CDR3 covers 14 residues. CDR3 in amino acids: CASSLAGQSYEQYF.

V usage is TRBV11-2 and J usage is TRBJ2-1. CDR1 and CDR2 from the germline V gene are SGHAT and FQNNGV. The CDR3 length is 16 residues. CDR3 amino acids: CASSPRPDRLEWEQFF. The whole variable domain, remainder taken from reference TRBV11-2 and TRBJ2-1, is EAGVAQSPRYKIIEKRQSVAFWCNPISGHATLYWYQQILGQGPKLLIQFQNNGVVDDSQLPKDRFSAERLKGVDSTLKIQPAKLEDSAVYLCASSPRPDRLEWEQFFGPGTRLTVL.

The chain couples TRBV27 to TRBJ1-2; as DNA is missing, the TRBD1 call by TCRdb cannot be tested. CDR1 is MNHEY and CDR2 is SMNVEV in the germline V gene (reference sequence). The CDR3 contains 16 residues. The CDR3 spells CASSRGDRGGNYGYTF.

CDR3 sequence reads: CASRLAGVGQETQYF. V gene TRBV5-4 combines with J gene TRBJ2-5; TCRdb's D call, TRBD2, is unchecked because there is no DNA. The CDR3 is 15 amino acids. Germline-derived CDR1 and CDR2 are SGHNT and YYREEE (reference sequence).

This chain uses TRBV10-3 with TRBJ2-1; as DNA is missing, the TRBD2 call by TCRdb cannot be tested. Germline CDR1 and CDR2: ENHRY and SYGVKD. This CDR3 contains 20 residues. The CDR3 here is CAISEGVAGESGRSYNEQFF.

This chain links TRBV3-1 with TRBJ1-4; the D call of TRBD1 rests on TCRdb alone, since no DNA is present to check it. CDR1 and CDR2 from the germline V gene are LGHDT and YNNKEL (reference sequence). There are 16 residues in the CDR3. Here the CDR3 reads CASSRKSSGSNEKLFF. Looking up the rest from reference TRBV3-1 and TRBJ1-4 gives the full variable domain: DTAVSQTPKYLVTQMGNDKSIKCEQNLGHDTMYWYKQDSKKFLKIMFSYNNKELIINETVPNRFSPKSPDKAHLNLHINSLELGDSAVYFCASSRKSSGSNEKLFFGSGTQLSVL.

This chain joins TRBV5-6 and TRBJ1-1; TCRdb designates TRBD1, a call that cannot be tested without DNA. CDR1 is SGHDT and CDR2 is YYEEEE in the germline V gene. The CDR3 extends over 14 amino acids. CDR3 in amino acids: CASSQPGQKLKVDF.

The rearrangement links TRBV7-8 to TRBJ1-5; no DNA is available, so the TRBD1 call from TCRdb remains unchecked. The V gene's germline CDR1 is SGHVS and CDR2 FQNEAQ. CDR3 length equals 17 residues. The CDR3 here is CASSNQRVTGPNQPQHF.

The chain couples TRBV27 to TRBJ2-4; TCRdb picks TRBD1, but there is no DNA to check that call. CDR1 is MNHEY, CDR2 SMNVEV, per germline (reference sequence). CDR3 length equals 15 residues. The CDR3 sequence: CASSFGGAAKNIQYF.